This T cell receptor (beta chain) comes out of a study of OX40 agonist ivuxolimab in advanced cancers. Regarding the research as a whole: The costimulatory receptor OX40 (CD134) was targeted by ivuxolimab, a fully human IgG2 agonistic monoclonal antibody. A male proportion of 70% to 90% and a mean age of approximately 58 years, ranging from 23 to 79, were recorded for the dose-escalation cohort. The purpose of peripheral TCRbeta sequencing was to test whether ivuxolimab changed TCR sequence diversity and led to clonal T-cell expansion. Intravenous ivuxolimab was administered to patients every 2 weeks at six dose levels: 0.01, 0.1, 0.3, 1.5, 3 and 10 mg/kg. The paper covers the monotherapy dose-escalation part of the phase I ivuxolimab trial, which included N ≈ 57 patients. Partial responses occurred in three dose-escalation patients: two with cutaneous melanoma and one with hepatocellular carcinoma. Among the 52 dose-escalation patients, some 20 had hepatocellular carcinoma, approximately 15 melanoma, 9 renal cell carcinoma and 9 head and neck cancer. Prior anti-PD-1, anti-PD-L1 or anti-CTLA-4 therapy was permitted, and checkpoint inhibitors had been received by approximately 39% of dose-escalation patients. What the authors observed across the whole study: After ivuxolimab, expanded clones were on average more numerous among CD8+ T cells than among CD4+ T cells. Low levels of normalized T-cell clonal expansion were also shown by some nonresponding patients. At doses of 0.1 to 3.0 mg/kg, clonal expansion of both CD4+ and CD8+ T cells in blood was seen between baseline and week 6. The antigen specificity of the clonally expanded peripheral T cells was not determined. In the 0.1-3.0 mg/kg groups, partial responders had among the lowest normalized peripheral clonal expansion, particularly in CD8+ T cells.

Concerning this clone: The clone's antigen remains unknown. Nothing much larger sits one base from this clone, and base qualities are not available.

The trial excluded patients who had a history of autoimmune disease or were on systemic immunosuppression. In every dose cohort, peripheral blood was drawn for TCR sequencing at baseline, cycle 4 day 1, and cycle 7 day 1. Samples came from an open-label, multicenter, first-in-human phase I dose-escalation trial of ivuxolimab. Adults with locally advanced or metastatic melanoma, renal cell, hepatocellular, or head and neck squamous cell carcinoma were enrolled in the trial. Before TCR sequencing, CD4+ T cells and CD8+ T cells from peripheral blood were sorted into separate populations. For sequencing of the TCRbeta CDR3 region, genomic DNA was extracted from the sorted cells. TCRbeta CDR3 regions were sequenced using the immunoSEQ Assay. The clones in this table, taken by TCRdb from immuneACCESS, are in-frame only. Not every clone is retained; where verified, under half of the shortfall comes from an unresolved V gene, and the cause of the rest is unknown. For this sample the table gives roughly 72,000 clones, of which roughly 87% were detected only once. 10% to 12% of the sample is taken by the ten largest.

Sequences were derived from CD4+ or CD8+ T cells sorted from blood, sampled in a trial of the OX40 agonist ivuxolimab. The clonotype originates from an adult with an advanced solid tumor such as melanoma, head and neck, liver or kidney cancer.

The CDR3 region reads CASSRPGTGFNEQYF. The DNA is TGTGCCAGCAGCCGACCCGGGACAGGGTTCAACGAGCAGTACTTC. Recombination linked TRBV5-4 to TRBJ2-7; 9 of the junction bases match TRBD1. The cysteine opens and the phenylalanine closes a CDR3 of 15 amino acids. The read is trimmed to its CDR3 DNA, 45 bases read in frame from base 1. Germline trimming amounts to 4 bases on V and 5 bases on J, with 10 as the count of junction bases outside the gene matches. The germline V gene encodes CDR1 SGHNT and CDR2 YYREEE (reference sequence).